This TCR beta chain was identified in a study of cytomegalovirus exposure and HLA in healthy donors. Study conclusions and caveats: In a later analysis, TCR beta V- and J-gene trimming was associated with a missense DCLRE1C variant. A later analysis found that most CMV-associated TCR beta chains appeared HLA-restricted.

The PCR used 60 Vbeta and 13 Jbeta primers. Measured with immunoSEQ multiplex PCR; TCRdb has only the in-frame clones, and not every one. The top ten clones hold about 0.76% of a sample with 150,000 to 200,000 clones, roughly 80% of them seen once. For this clone: Its specificity is not known.

The germline V gene encodes CDR1 SEHNR and CDR2 FQNEAQ (reference sequence). Trimming pared 5 bases from V and 2 bases from J, leaving 12 bases between. CDR3 length: 14 residues. The TCR originated in a woman younger than 30 in good health and CMV-seronegative. The chain employs TRBV7-9 and TRBJ1-2; a weak D match, TRBD1 (5 bases). Sample: PBMCs. CDR3 nucleotides: TGTGCCAGCAGCCCAACTACAGGCAACTATGGCTACACCTTC. Protein product: CASSPTTGNYGYTF.